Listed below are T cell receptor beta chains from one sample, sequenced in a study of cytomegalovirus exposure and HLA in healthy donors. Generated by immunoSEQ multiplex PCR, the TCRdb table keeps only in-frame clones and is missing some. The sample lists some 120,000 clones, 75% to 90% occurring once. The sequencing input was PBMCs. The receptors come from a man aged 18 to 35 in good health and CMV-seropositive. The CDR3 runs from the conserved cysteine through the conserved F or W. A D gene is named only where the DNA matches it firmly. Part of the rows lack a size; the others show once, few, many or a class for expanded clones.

cdr3_nt: TGTGCCAGCAGTTACAGGGGGGGCAGCTACGAGCAGTACTTC
cdr3_aa: CASSYRGGSYEQYF
j_call: TRBJ2-7
v_call: TRBV6-5
d_call: .
clone_size: .

cdr3_nt: TGTGCCAGCAGATCGCAGGACACCTCGGGAGATACGCAGTATTTT
cdr3_aa: CASRSQDTSGDTQYF
j_call: TRBJ2-3
v_call: TRBV5-4
d_call: .
clone_size: .

cdr3_nt: TGTGCCACCAGCGGGGGGGAGGCAGATACGCAGTATTTT
cdr3_aa: CATSGGEADTQYF
j_call: TRBJ2-3
v_call: TRBV6-4
d_call: TRBD2
clone_size: few

cdr3_nt: TGTGCCAGCAGTAGTAGTACAACTAATGAAAAACTGTTTTTT
cdr3_aa: CASSSSTTNEKLFF
j_call: TRBJ1-4
v_call: TRBV6-5
d_call: .
clone_size: .

cdr3_nt: TGTGCCAGCAGTACCTTACAGGGGGGTAATTCACCCCTCCACTTT
cdr3_aa: CASSTLQGGNSPLHF
j_call: TRBJ1-6
v_call: TRBV28
d_call: TRBD1
clone_size: .

cdr3_nt: TGTGCCAGCAGTGAAGGGATTAGCAATCCCTACGAGCAGTACTTC
cdr3_aa: CASSEGISNPYEQYF
j_call: TRBJ2-7
v_call: TRBV2
d_call: .
clone_size: .

cdr3_nt: TGTGCCAGCAGCCCTTTAGCGGGGGGGATCTACAATGAGCAGTTCTTC
cdr3_aa: CASSPLAGGIYNEQFF
j_call: TRBJ2-1
v_call: TRBV5-4
d_call: TRBD2
clone_size: .